The rows below give T cell receptor beta chains drawn from one sample of a study of control samples from healthy donors and cancer patients. TCRdb keeps only in-frame clones here, not all; method: immunoSEQ multiplex PCR. The sample includes approximately 68,000 clones, 83% of them seen just once. The sample taken for sequencing was blood. These receptors were collected from a man aged 55 to 70 in good health. Both conserved end residues are part of each CDR3. Each record gives: J gene, clone size, V gene, D gene, CDR3 DNA, CDR3 protein. D genes are given only for firm matches. Some rows have no size entry. The others give once, few or many, or a class for an expanded clone.

j_gene: TRBJ2-4
abundance: few
v_gene: TRBV27
d_gene: -
CDR3nt: TGTGCCAGCAGCTATAGACGTCACAAAAACATTCAGTACTTC
CDR3aa: CASSYRRHKNIQYF

j_gene: TRBJ2-1
abundance: -
v_gene: TRBV4-1
d_gene: -
CDR3nt: TGCGCCAGCAGCCAAGCTGGACTATCGAATGAGCAGTTCTTC
CDR3aa: CASSQAGLSNEQFF

j_gene: TRBJ1-4
abundance: -
v_gene: TRBV28
d_gene: TRBD1
CDR3nt: TGTGCCAGCGGAATAACAGGGGGGGGAGAAAAACTGTTTTTT
CDR3aa: CASGITGGGEKLFF

j_gene: TRBJ1-5
abundance: -
v_gene: TRBV19
d_gene: -
CDR3nt: TGTGCCAGTAGTATAGGTAAGGGGGGCCGAGATCGACGTCAGCCCCAGCATTTT
CDR3aa: CASSIGKGGRDRRQPQHF

j_gene: TRBJ2-5
abundance: -
v_gene: TRBV2
d_gene: TRBD2
CDR3nt: TGTGCCAGCAACCTAGCGGGAGGGTCTCGAGAGACCCAGTACTTC
CDR3aa: CASNLAGGSRETQYF

j_gene: TRBJ2-3
abundance: -
v_gene: TRBV6-1
d_gene: TRBD1
CDR3nt: TGTGCCAGCAGTGAATGGGACAGGGTCAATACGCAGTATTTT
CDR3aa: CASSEWDRVNTQYF

j_gene: TRBJ2-3
abundance: few
v_gene: TRBV5-4
d_gene: -
CDR3nt: TGTGCCAGCAACCTAGGGGGAGTTAGCACAGATACGCAGTATTTT
CDR3aa: CASNLGGVSTDTQYF

j_gene: TRBJ2-1
abundance: -
v_gene: TRBV11-2
d_gene: -
CDR3nt: TGTGCCAGCAGCCCCAGGGTGGAGAATGAGCAGTTCTTC
CDR3aa: CASSPRVENEQFF

j_gene: TRBJ1-4
abundance: -
v_gene: TRBV25-1
d_gene: TRBD1
CDR3nt: TGTGCCAGCAGATCGACAGGGATGGATGAAAAACTGTTTTTT
CDR3aa: CASRSTGMDEKLFF

j_gene: TRBJ2-1
abundance: -
v_gene: TRBV6-1
d_gene: TRBD2
CDR3nt: TGTGCCAGCAGTGAAGGACTAGCTTTCTACAATGAGCAGTTCTTC
CDR3aa: CASSEGLAFYNEQFF

j_gene: TRBJ1-1
abundance: -
v_gene: TRBV6-2/TRBV6-3
d_gene: TRBD1
CDR3nt: TGTGCCAGCAGTTACCCCCCGGGACAGACGAACACTGAAGCTTTCTTT
CDR3aa: CASSYPPGQTNTEAFF

j_gene: TRBJ2-7
abundance: -
v_gene: TRBV18
d_gene: TRBD1
CDR3nt: TGTGCCAGCTCACCAGGGACAGGGGGGGCCGAGCAGTACTTC
CDR3aa: CASSPGTGGAEQYF

j_gene: TRBJ1-4
abundance: -
v_gene: TRBV16
d_gene: -
CDR3nt: TGTGCCAGCAGCCCGATTCGGGAAAAACTGTTTTTT
CDR3aa: CASSPIREKLFF

j_gene: TRBJ2-2
abundance: few
v_gene: TRBV7-2
d_gene: TRBD2
CDR3nt: TGTGCCAGCAGCTTAGCCCGGGGACTAGCGAGTGGGGAGCTGTTTTTT
CDR3aa: CASSLARGLASGELFF

j_gene: TRBJ2-6
abundance: few
v_gene: TRBV6-2/TRBV6-3
d_gene: -
CDR3nt: TGTGCCAGCAGTTACCCCCCAGGCTCTGGGGCCAACGTCCTGACTTTC
CDR3aa: CASSYPPGSGANVLTF

j_gene: TRBJ2-2
abundance: -
v_gene: TRBV5-8
d_gene: TRBD1
CDR3nt: TGTGCCAGCAGCTCGGGACAGCAGTCCGGGGAGCTGTTTTTT
CDR3aa: CASSSGQQSGELFF

j_gene: TRBJ1-6
abundance: -
v_gene: TRBV5-6
d_gene: -
CDR3nt: TGTGCCAGCAGCTTCAACCAGGGCTCACCCCTCCACTTT
CDR3aa: CASSFNQGSPLHF

j_gene: TRBJ2-7
abundance: few
v_gene: TRBV2
d_gene: TRBD2
CDR3nt: TGTGCCAGCAGTGGTCTAGCGGGAATGACCTACGAGCAGTACTTC
CDR3aa: CASSGLAGMTYEQYF

j_gene: TRBJ2-1
abundance: -
v_gene: TRBV6-6
d_gene: -
CDR3nt: TGTGCCAGCAAGGGAGGCGGGAAGTCCTACAATGAGCAGTTCTTC
CDR3aa: CASKGGGKSYNEQFF

j_gene: TRBJ2-4
abundance: -
v_gene: TRBV18
d_gene: -
CDR3nt: TGTGCCAGCTCACCAATTCAGGGACCATTAAACATTCAGTACTTC
CDR3aa: CASSPIQGPLNIQYF

j_gene: TRBJ1-2
abundance: -
v_gene: TRBV14
d_gene: -
CDR3nt: TGTGCCAGCAGCCAATCGGGCAAGCACTATGGCTACACCTTC
CDR3aa: CASSQSGKHYGYTF

j_gene: TRBJ1-6
abundance: -
v_gene: TRBV30
d_gene: TRBD1
CDR3nt: TGTGCCTGCCAGACGGACAGGGGATACCATAATTCACCCCTCCACTTT
CDR3aa: CACQTDRGYHNSPLHF

j_gene: TRBJ2-3
abundance: -
v_gene: TRBV7-6
d_gene: -
CDR3nt: TGTGCCAGCAGCTTCCAGGGGGAGGCTAGCACAGATACGCAGTATTTT
CDR3aa: CASSFQGEASTDTQYF

j_gene: TRBJ1-5
abundance: few
v_gene: TRBV6-2/TRBV6-3
d_gene: TRBD1
CDR3nt: TGTGCCAGCAGTCCACTGACAGGGCTCGGGTATAGCAATCAGCCCCAGCATTTT
CDR3aa: CASSPLTGLGYSNQPQHF

j_gene: TRBJ2-2
abundance: -
v_gene: TRBV2
d_gene: -
CDR3nt: TGTGCCAGCAGCCCAACAGGGACGAACACCGGGGAGCTGTTTTTT
CDR3aa: CASSPTGTNTGELFF

j_gene: TRBJ1-5
abundance: few
v_gene: TRBV5-4
d_gene: -
CDR3nt: TGTGCCAGCAGCTTGGGCCCCCCCGGCCCAAATCAGCCCCAGCATTTT
CDR3aa: CASSLGPPGPNQPQHF

j_gene: TRBJ1-5
abundance: few
v_gene: TRBV29-1
d_gene: TRBD1
CDR3nt: TGCAGCGTTGAAGGGCCCACAGGGGTGGGCAATCAGCCCCAGCATTTT
CDR3aa: CSVEGPTGVGNQPQHF

j_gene: TRBJ2-5
abundance: -
v_gene: TRBV10-2
d_gene: TRBD2
CDR3nt: TGCGCCAGCAGTGATCTAGCGGGACTTGAGACCCAGTACTTC
CDR3aa: CASSDLAGLETQYF